The 12 T cell receptor beta chains below come from one sample, sequenced in a study of blood T cell repertoires in COVID-19. TCRdb's copy holds only in-frame clones and misses some; the assay was immunoSEQ multiplex PCR. In the table there are 100,000 to 150,000 clones, 75% to 90% of which are singletons. The material sequenced was peripheral blood. Receptors were obtained from a man aged 70-80 years with active or convalescent COVID-19.

The chain joins TRBV7-3 to TRBJ1-1, with D unresolved. The CDR3 is made up of 12 amino acids. Germline assignment: CDR1 SGHTA and CDR2 FQGTGA. V shed 2 bases and J shed 3 bases, with 4 bases lying between them. The CDR3 DNA reads TGTGCCAGCAGCTTAGGCTACACTGAAGCTTTCTTT. Translating gives CASSLGYTEAFF.

The V call is TRBV30, the J call TRBJ2-7; 7 positions match TRBD2. CDR1 and CDR2 from the germline V gene are GTSNPN and SVGIG (reference sequence). The V gene end was trimmed by 3 bases and the J gene end by 6 bases; junction bases not matched to a gene: 2. This CDR3 has 11 residues. The CDR3 bases are TGTGCCTGGAGCCGGGGGGTCGAGCAGTACTTC. Translation gives CAWSRGVEQYF.

V gene TRBV28 combines with J gene TRBJ1-2, with D possibly matching TRBD1 (6 bases). There are 14 residues in the CDR3. V was clipped by 7 bases and J by 3 bases, with 15 bases between them. CDR1 and CDR2 (germline): MDHEN, SYDVKM. DNA for the CDR3: TGTGCCAGCACCAAAGGGGGACACGACTATGGCTACACCTTC. It translates to CASTKGGHDYGYTF.

This sequence joins TRBV12-3 or TRBV12-4 and TRBJ1-1; tentative D call: TRBD1 (5 bases). The CDR3 has 13 residues. The V end lost 5 bases, the J end lost 1 base, and 8 bases lay between the germline ends. DNA for the CDR3: TGTGCCAGCAGTCCCCAGGGGAACACTGAAGCTTTCTTT. Translated, it gives CASSPQGNTEAFF.

V and J are TRBV6-1 and TRBJ2-1, with 10 bases fitting TRBD2. The CDR3 runs to 16 residues. Germline lookup yields CDR1 MNHNS and CDR2 SASEGT. Trimming took 3 bases from V and 3 from J; bases not matched to a gene: 5. The CDR3 protein is CASSDVSGRIYNEQFF. In nucleotides, the CDR3 is TGTGCCAGCAGTGACGTTAGCGGGAGGATCTACAATGAGCAGTTCTTC.

V is TRBV18 and J is TRBJ1-1; 7 bases map to TRBD1. V gave up 4 bases and J gave up 6 bases; unmatched junction bases: 5. The CDR3 runs to 13 residues. Germline CDR1 KGHSH, CDR2 LQKENI. CDR3 loop: CASSLGQDAEAFF. For the CDR3, the DNA is TGTGCCAGCTCACTCGGACAGGACGCTGAAGCTTTCTTT.

The chain uses TRBV2 and TRBJ2-7, with a weak D call TRBD1 (5 bases). The germline V gene has CDR1 SNHLY and CDR2 FYNNEI. This CDR3 region has 12 residues. Trimming shortened V by 6 bases and J by 0 bases, and 6 bases separated the two germline ends. The CDR3 is CASSRDSYEQYF. In DNA, the CDR3 is TGTGCCAGCAGCAGGGACTCCTACGAGCAGTACTTC.

The rearrangement joins TRBV9 to TRBJ1-5; TRBD1 matches 7 bases. In germline, CDR1 is SGDLS, CDR2 YYNGEE. V gave up 0 bases and J gave up 3 bases; unmatched junction bases: 12. The CDR3 covers 18 residues. The CDR3 is CASSVAPVDRALNQPQHF. The CDR3 DNA reads TGTGCCAGCAGCGTAGCGCCCGTCGACAGGGCCCTCAATCAGCCCCAGCATTTT.

This chain connects TRBV3-1 (or the pseudogene TRBV3-2) to TRBJ1-3, with D unresolved. This CDR3 comprises 15 residues. V lost 5 bases and J lost 4, with 15 bases in between. The V gene's germline CDR1 is LGHDT and CDR2 YNNKEL (reference sequence). CDR3 protein: CASSFSTFLGNTIYF. The CDR3 coding sequence is TGTGCCAGCAGCTTCTCTACTTTTTTAGGAAACACCATATATTTT.

This chain connects TRBV28 to TRBJ2-7; TRBD1 matches 12 bases. This CDR3 comprises 15 residues. V shed 7 bases, J shed 5 bases, and the junction held 9 bases outside the gene matches. Per the germline V gene, CDR1 is MDHEN and CDR2 is SYDVKM. This CDR3 reads CASTGGDRGRNEQYF. The CDR3 nucleotides are TGTGCCAGCACGGGCGGGGACAGGGGGCGAAACGAGCAGTACTTC. Variable domain in full (rest from reference TRBV28 and TRBJ2-7): DVKVTQSSRYLVKRTGEKVFLECVQDMDHENMFWYRQDPGLGLRLIYFSYDVKMKEKGDIPEGYSVSREKKERFSLILESASTNQTSMYLCASTGGDRGRNEQYFGPGTRLTVT.

V gene TRBV30 combines with J gene TRBJ1-6, with D perhaps TRBD1 (5 bases). Trimming took off 2 bases at V and 4 bases at J, with 15 bases between the two ends. The CDR3 has 16 residues. Looked up from germline, CDR1 is GTSNPN and CDR2 is SVGIG (reference sequence). The CDR3 loop is CAWSPPRGGYNSPLHF. The CDR3 nucleotides read TGTGCCTGGAGTCCCCCTCGGGGGGGATATAATTCACCCCTCCACTTT.

This chain connects TRBV28 to TRBJ2-3, with 8 positions matching TRBD1. The CDR3 has 14 amino acids. Germline CDR1 reads MDHEN; CDR2 reads SYDVKM. The J segment lost 6 bases and the V segment lost 6 bases, leaving 8 bases of the junction unmatched. The chain's CDR3 is CASSGQGPQDTQYF. As DNA, the CDR3 is TGTGCCAGCAGCGGACAGGGCCCACAGGATACGCAGTATTTT.